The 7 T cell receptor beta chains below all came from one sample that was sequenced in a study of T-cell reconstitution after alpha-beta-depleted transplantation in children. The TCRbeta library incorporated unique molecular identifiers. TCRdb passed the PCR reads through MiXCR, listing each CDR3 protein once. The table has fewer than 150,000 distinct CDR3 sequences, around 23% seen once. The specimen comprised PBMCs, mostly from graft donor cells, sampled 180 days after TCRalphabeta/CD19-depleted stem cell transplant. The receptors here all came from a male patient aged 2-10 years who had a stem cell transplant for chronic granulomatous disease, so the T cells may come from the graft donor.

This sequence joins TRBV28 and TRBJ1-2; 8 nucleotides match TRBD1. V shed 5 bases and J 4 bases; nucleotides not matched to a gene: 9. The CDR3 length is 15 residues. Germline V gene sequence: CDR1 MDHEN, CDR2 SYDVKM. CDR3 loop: CASSPGQALPYGYTF. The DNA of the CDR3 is TGTGCCAGCAGTCCGGGACAGGCGCTACCCTATGGCTACACCTTC.

The chain's CDR3 is CASSYAKKTVTYEQYF. The DNA of the CDR3 is TGTGCCAGCAGTTACGCCAAAAAGACAGTCACCTACGAGCAGTACTTC. The chain employs TRBV6-2 or TRBV6-3 and TRBJ2-7, with D perhaps TRBD1 (5 bases). The ends were cut back, 2 bases at V and 2 bases at J, with 16 bases in the middle. The CDR3 contains 16 residues. Germline V gene data show CDR1 as MNHEY and CDR2 as SVGEGT.

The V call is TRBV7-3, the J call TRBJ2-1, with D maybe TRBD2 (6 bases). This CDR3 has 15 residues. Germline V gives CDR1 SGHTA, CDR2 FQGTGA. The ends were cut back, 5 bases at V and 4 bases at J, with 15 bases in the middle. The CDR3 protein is CASSPIPGRYNEQFF. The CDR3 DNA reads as TGTGCCAGCAGCCCGATCCCCGGGAGATACAATGAGCAGTTCTTC. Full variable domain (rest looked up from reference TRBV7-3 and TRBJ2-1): GAGVSQTPSNKVTEKGKYVELRCDPISGHTALYWYRQSLGQGPEFLIYFQGTGAADDSGLPNDRFFAVRPEGSVSTLKIQRTERGDSAVYLCASSPIPGRYNEQFFGPGTRLTVL.

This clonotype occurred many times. The CDR3 region is CSARLRRREETQYF. In DNA form, the CDR3 reads TGCAGTGCTAGACTCCGGAGACGGGAGGAGACCCAGTACTTC. The chain joins TRBV20-1 to TRBJ2-5, with D possibly being TRBD2 (6 bases). The V gene's germline CDR1 is DFQATT and CDR2 SNEGSKA (reference sequence). CDR3 length equals 14 residues. Trimming left V 2 bases short and J 5 bases short, with 15 bases between.

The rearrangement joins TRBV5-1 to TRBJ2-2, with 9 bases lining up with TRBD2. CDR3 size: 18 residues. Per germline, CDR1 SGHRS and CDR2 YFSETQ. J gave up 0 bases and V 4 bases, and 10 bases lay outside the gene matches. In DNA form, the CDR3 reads TGCGCCAGCAGCCTTTCGACTAGCGGATTCGCGAACACCGGGGAGCTGTTTTTT. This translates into CASSLSTSGFANTGELFF.

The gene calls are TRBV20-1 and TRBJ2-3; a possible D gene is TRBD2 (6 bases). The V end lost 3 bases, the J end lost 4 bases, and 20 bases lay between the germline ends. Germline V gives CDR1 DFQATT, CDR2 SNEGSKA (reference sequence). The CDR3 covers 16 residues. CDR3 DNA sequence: TGCAGTGCTAGGGAAACACAGGAGTGGGAGGCAGATACGCAGTATTTT. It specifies CSARETQEWEADTQYF.

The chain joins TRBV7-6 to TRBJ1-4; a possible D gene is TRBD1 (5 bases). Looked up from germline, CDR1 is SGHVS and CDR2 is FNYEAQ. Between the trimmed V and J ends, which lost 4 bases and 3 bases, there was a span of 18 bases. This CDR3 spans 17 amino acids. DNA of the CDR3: TGTGCCAGCAGCTCCCTAATTGGGGCGGGACCTAATGAAAAACTGTTTTTT. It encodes CASSSLIGAGPNEKLFF. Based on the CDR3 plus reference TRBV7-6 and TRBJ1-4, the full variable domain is GAGVSQSPRYKVTKRGQDVALRCDPISGHVSLYWYRQALGQGPEFLTYFNYEAQQDKSGLPNDRFSAERPEGSISTLTIQRTEQRDSAMYRCASSSLIGAGPNEKLFFGSGTQLSVL.